The entry below gives a single T cell receptor beta chain sequence along with its context. Its cognate antigen is unknown. V lost 5 bases, J lost 3 bases, and 10 bases lay in between. Germline CDR1 reads MNHEY; CDR2 reads SMNVEV (reference sequence). This CDR3 spans 13 amino acids. These data belong to a study of shared clonotypes between healthy human individuals. Overall study: Each donor contributed plates that comprised three CD4 naive, three CD4 memory, two CD8 naive and one CD8 memory.

Study-wide findings and caveats: Among donors, the sharing of clonotypes was expected to be influenced by sequencing depth.

CD45RO-negative cells were positively selected for CCR7, leaving out terminally differentiated effector memory CD45RA+ cells. Sorted-subset replicate PCRs used 200 ng of genomic DNA. This amount corresponded to some 32,000 T cell genomes. Sequencing used immunoSEQ multiplex PCR; TCRdb keeps in-frame clones, though not all of them. In the table there are about 2 million clones, just under 95% of which are singletons. Sequencing used naive CD8+ T cells sorted from blood. The sequence derives from a man between 18 and 29 years old in good health. This sequence joins TRBV27 and TRBJ1-2; maybe TRBD1 (6 bases). This CDR3 is CASSPGQYYGYTF. DNA for the CDR3: TGTGCCAGCAGTCCCGGACAGTACTATGGCTACACCTTC.